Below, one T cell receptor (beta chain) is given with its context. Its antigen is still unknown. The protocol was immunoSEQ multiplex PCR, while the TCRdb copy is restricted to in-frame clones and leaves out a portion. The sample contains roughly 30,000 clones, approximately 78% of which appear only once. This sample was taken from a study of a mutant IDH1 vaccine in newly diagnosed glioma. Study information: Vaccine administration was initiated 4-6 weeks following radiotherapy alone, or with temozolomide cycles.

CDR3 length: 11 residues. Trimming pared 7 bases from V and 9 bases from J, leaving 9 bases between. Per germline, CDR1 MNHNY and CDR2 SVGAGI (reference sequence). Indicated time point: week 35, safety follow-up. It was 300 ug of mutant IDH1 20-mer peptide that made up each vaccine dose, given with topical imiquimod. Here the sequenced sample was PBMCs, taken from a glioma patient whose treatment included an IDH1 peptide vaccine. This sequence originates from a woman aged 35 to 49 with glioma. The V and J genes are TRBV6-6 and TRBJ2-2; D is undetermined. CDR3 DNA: TGTGCCAGCATGAGCTCACGGGAGCTGTTTTTT. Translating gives CASMSSRELFF.